Listed here are 25 T cell receptor beta chains from one sample, sequenced in a study of metastatic and nonmetastatic thyroid tumors. Using MiXCR, TCRdb reanalyzed the PCR reads. The sample includes more than 6,000 clones, about 30% of them seen just once. No treatment of any kind had been given to any patient before thyroid surgery. The sample consisted of adjacent normal tissue. Receptors originate from a male donor with papillary thyroid cancer or a benign thyroid nodule (not recorded which). Some clones in this sample may be carry-over from other donors' samples.

The sample holds many counts of this clone. CDR3 coding DNA: TGTGCCAGTAGTACCGGGACTTCGGGGACCCAGTACTTC. This codes for CASSTGTSGTQYF. The rearrangement links TRBV19 to TRBJ2-5, with D possibly being TRBD2 (6 bases). Germline lookup yields CDR1 LNHDA and CDR2 SQIVND (reference sequence). This CDR3 spans 13 amino acids. The V and J ends lost 4 bases and 7 bases respectively, with 13 bases between them.

The rearrangement links TRBV18 to TRBJ1-2; D unclear. This CDR3 has 13 residues. Germline V lookup: CDR1 KGHSH, CDR2 LQKENI. The V end was cut by 1 base, the J end by 6 bases, with 9 bases between. The CDR3 loop is CASSPRTVDGYTF. The CDR3 DNA is TGTGCCAGCTCACCACGGACCGTAGATGGCTACACCTTC.

This clone was detected only a few times. This sequence joins TRBV12-3 or TRBV12-4 and TRBJ2-3; no clear D gene. This CDR3 is 12 amino acids long. V lost 6 bases and J 6 bases, leaving 10 bases between the germline ends. CDR3 DNA: TGTGCCAGCAGCCGAGGTGGGGATACGCAGTATTTT. Translation: CASSRGGDTQYF.

This clone is labeled as large (0.1 to 1%). Other DNA sequences in the sample encode the same CDR3. The chain recombines TRBV19 with TRBJ1-4; D is unclear. Trimming took off 5 bases at V and 8 bases at J, with 9 bases between the two ends. CDR1 and CDR2 (germline): LNHDA, SQIVND (reference sequence). CDR3 length: 12 amino acids. CDR3 in amino acids: CASSPGGEKLFF. The CDR3 nucleotides are TGTGCCAGTAGTCCCGGAGGCGAAAAACTGTTTTTT. The complete variable domain, with remaining parts taken from reference TRBV19 and TRBJ1-4, reads DGGITQSPKYLFRKEGQNVTLSCEQNLNHDAMYWYRQDPGQGLRLIYYSQIVNDFQKGDIAEGYSVSREKKESFPLTVTSAQKNPTAFYLCASSPGGEKLFFGSGTQLSVL.

The chain is built from TRBV5-1 and TRBJ2-3; 8 nucleotides match TRBD2. J was trimmed by 1 base and V by 6 bases; bases with no gene match: 19. This CDR3 is built from 19 residues. Germline values: CDR1 SGHRS, CDR2 YFSETQ. In DNA, the CDR3 is TGCGCCAGCAAACCAGACCCGGGTTTTGCGGGAGGTGGCACAGATACGCAGTATTTT. Its translation: CASKPDPGFAGGGTDTQYF.

This clone was seen a few times. This sequence joins TRBV28 and TRBJ2-1; D is perhaps TRBD1 (6 bases). Germline V CDR1 and CDR2: MDHEN, SYDVKM. The CDR3 is 15 amino acids. The V and J ends lost 7 bases and 6 bases respectively, with 19 bases between them. The CDR3 spells CASTRWGRGGNEQFF. The CDR3 DNA reads as TGTGCCAGCACCCGCTGGGGCAGGGGTGGCAATGAGCAGTTCTTC. The whole variable domain, filled in from reference TRBV28 and TRBJ2-1, reads DVKVTQSSRYLVKRTGEKVFLECVQDMDHENMFWYRQDPGLGLRLIYFSYDVKMKEKGDIPEGYSVSREKKERFSLILESASTNQTSMYLCASTRWGRGGNEQFFGPGTRLTVL.

On this clone itself: No conserved phenylalanine or tryptophan ends this CDR3, so it is likely a read error. V and J are TRBV5-1 and TRBJ2-2; perhaps TRBD1 as D (6 bases). The CDR3 has 14 residues. Trimming took off 5 bases at V and 5 bases at J, with 13 bases between the two ends. Germline V CDR1 and CDR2: SGHRS, YFSETQ. This chain's CDR3 is CASSRDIGTGELFL. The CDR3, as DNA: TGCGCCAGCAGTCGGGACATTGGTACCGGGGAGCTGTTTCTT.

This clone was seen a handful of times. The chain combines TRBV11-1 with TRBJ1-2; D remains unclear. Germline loops: CDR1 SGHAT, CDR2 FQDESV (reference sequence). There are 13 residues in the CDR3. V was shortened by 0 bases and J by 3 bases, with 5 bases between the two germline ends. The CDR3 nucleotides are TGTGCCAGCAGCTTAGCCTCCCACTATGGCTACACCTTC. Its protein is CASSLASHYGYTF. Full variable domain (remainder filled in from reference TRBV11-1 and TRBJ1-2): EAEVAQSPRYKITEKSQAVAFWCDPISGHATLYWYRQILGQGPELLVQFQDESVVDDSQLPKDRFSAERLKGVDSTLKIQPAELGDSAMYLCASSLASHYGYTFGSGTRLTVV.

Only one count was recorded for this clone. This rearrangement joins TRBV5-1 to TRBJ1-1; D is perhaps TRBD1 (6 bases). The V gene lost 4 bases and the J gene lost 4 bases, with 14 bases spanning the gap. CDR3 length: 14 residues. Germline V gives CDR1 SGHRS, CDR2 YFSETQ. CDR3 loop: CASSPRTVATEAFF. CDR3 sequence (DNA): TGCGCCAGCAGCCCCCGGACAGTTGCCACTGAAGCTTTCTTT.

There are a few counts of this clone. The chain couples TRBV6-2 or TRBV6-3 to TRBJ1-1; the D is unclear. With 0 bases removed from V and 1 base from J, the gap between germline ends came to 3 bases. The CDR3 is 13 residues long. The germline gives CDR1 MNHEY, CDR2 SVGEGT. In nucleotides, the CDR3 is TGTGCCAGCAGTTACTCGGAGAACACTGAAGCTTTCTTT. Its translation is CASSYSENTEAFF.

V gene TRBV7-3 combines with J gene TRBJ1-1; D is perhaps TRBD1 (6 bases). Trimming cost V 4 bases and J 4 bases, with 13 bases left between them. Germline V gene sequence: CDR1 SGHTA, CDR2 FQGTGA. The CDR3 runs 14 residues. The CDR3 coding sequence is TGTGCCAGCAGCTGGGGGGCATCGGGCACTGAAGCTTTCTTT. Amino acids: CASSWGASGTEAFF.

This chain links TRBV7-3 with TRBJ2-7, with TRBD2 as a possible D gene (6 bases). V dropped 7 bases and J dropped 3 bases, with 19 bases sitting between them. This CDR3 spans 15 amino acids. Germline CDR1 and CDR2: SGHTA and FQGTGA. The CDR3 region has the DNA TGTGCCAGCATCACAAGGATAGCGGAGAACTACGAGCAGTACTTC. It translates to CASITRIAENYEQYF.

The V gene is TRBV5-1, the J gene TRBJ1-6, with a possible D match to TRBD1 (6 bases). CDR3 length: 17 amino acids. The V end was cut by 0 bases, the J end by 0 bases, with 10 bases between. Germline lookup yields CDR1 SGHRS and CDR2 YFSETQ. CDR3 loop: CASSLEGGSSYNSPLHF. CDR3 bases: TGCGCCAGCAGCTTGGAAGGGGGGAGCTCCTATAATTCACCCCTCCACTTT.

This clone was seen more than once but under ten times. The rearrangement joins TRBV28 to TRBJ2-4, with 9 bases aligning to TRBD2. The J segment lost 0 bases and the V segment lost 3 bases, leaving 6 bases of the junction unmatched. This CDR3 comprises 17 residues. In germline, CDR1 is MDHEN, CDR2 SYDVKM. The CDR3: CASSFSSSGIAKNIQYF. In DNA, the CDR3 is TGTGCCAGCAGTTTTAGTTCTAGCGGGATAGCCAAAAACATTCAGTACTTC.

This chain uses TRBV20-1 with TRBJ2-3, with D perhaps TRBD1 (5 bases). The V end was cut by 6 bases, the J end by 2 bases, with 9 bases between. The germline CDR1 and CDR2 sequences are DFQATT and SNEGSKA (reference sequence). The CDR3 runs 12 residues. This CDR3 reads CSAPTDTDTQYF. DNA of the CDR3: TGCAGTGCGCCGACAGACACAGATACGCAGTATTTT.

V usage is TRBV6-5 and J usage is TRBJ1-1; the D is unclear. Germline V CDR1 and CDR2: MNHEY, SVGAGI. V gave up 1 base and J gave up 0 bases, with 6 bases separating them. This CDR3 is 14 amino acids long. The CDR3 coding sequence is TGTGCCAGCAGTTACTACGCCGTGAACACTGAAGCTTTCTTT. This encodes CASSYYAVNTEAFF.

J is TRBJ2-7 and V is TRBV28; 11 bases are shared with TRBD2. Germline-derived CDR1 and CDR2 are MDHEN and SYDVKM. CDR3 length: 16 residues. V shed 1 base, J shed 7 bases, and the junction held 9 bases outside the gene matches. The CDR3 loop is CASSLYLASGRSEQYF. CDR3 in DNA: TGTGCCAGCAGTTTATATTTGGCTAGCGGGAGGAGTGAGCAGTACTTC. Based on the CDR3 plus reference TRBV28 and TRBJ2-7, the full variable domain is DVKVTQSSRYLVKRTGEKVFLECVQDMDHENMFWYRQDPGLGLRLIYFSYDVKMKEKGDIPEGYSVSREKKERFSLILESASTNQTSMYLCASSLYLASGRSEQYFGPGTRLTVT.

This clone appeared a few times. V gene TRBV20-1 combines with J gene TRBJ2-3, with D tentatively TRBD2 (5 bases). Germline V gives CDR1 DFQATT, CDR2 SNEGSKA (reference sequence). V dropped 3 bases and J dropped 6 bases, with 22 bases sitting between them. The CDR3 extends over 16 amino acids. CDR3 coding DNA: TGCAGTGCTAGGAACCCCCCAGCCGCCGGGGTGGATACGCAGTATTTT. Translation: CSARNPPAAGVDTQYF.

The J gene is TRBJ2-1, the V gene TRBV9, with 10 bases matching TRBD2. The CDR3 sequence is 16 residues long. The germline CDR1 and CDR2 sequences are SGDLS and YYNGEE. Trimming at V came to 4 bases and at J to 5 bases, leaving 9 bases not matched to a gene. The CDR3 is CASSPVRTSGNNEQFF. DNA for the CDR3: TGTGCCAGCAGCCCAGTTAGGACTAGCGGCAACAATGAGCAGTTCTTC.

This clone was detected only a few times. The chain is built from TRBV11-2 and TRBJ1-1; no firm D call. Germline-derived CDR1 and CDR2 are SGHAT and FQNNGV. V lost 8 bases, J lost 0 bases, and 10 bases lay in between. The CDR3 length is 13 residues. CDR3 amino acids: CASGWTLNTEAFF. The DNA for the CDR3 is TGTGCCAGCGGCTGGACCTTGAACACTGAAGCTTTCTTT. Variable domain in full (rest from reference TRBV11-2 and TRBJ1-1): EAGVAQSPRYKIIEKRQSVAFWCNPISGHATLYWYQQILGQGPKLLIQFQNNGVVDDSQLPKDRFSAERLKGVDSTLKIQPAKLEDSAVYLCASGWTLNTEAFFGQGTRLTVV.

The J gene is TRBJ1-1, the V gene TRBV20-1; D perhaps matches TRBD1 (5 bases). Trimming removed 6 bases from V and 5 bases from J, with 25 bases in between. CDR1 and CDR2 (germline): DFQATT, SNEGSKA (reference sequence). The length of the CDR3 is 16 residues. This CDR3 reads CSATGSGTDSGTEAFF. The CDR3 nucleotides read TGCAGTGCAACAGGTTCGGGGACGGACTCGGGGACTGAAGCTTTCTTT.

The chain couples TRBV6-2 or TRBV6-3 to TRBJ1-2, with D uncertain. In germline, CDR1 is MNHEY, CDR2 SVGEGT. V gave up 2 bases and J gave up 2 bases, with 6 bases separating them. The CDR3 spans 13 residues. The CDR3, as DNA: TGTGCCAGCAGTTACCGGACCAACTATGGCTACACCTTC. Its translation is CASSYRTNYGYTF.

The chain is built from TRBV20-1 and TRBJ2-5, with 8 bases lining up with TRBD2. CDR1 and CDR2 (germline): DFQATT, SNEGSKA (reference sequence). V gave up 5 bases and J gave up 1 base; unmatched junction bases: 9. The CDR3 runs to 15 residues. The CDR3 DNA follows: TGCAGTGCTGTGATAGCGGGGAGATTCCAAGAGACCCAGTACTTC. It yields the protein CSAVIAGRFQETQYF.

The rearrangement links TRBV20-1 to TRBJ1-1; D perhaps matches TRBD1 (5 bases). Germline CDR1 is DFQATT and CDR2 is SNEGSKA (reference sequence). V gave up 3 bases and J gave up 0 bases, with 11 bases separating them. CDR3 length: 14 amino acids. In DNA form, the CDR3 reads TGCAGTGCTAGTTTGGGGCAGATGAACACTGAAGCTTTCTTT. Translated, it gives CSASLGQMNTEAFF.

This clone was seen a handful of times. The rearrangement links TRBV27 to TRBJ2-3; no firm D call. The germline V gene has CDR1 MNHEY and CDR2 SMNVEV (reference sequence). CDR3 size: 15 residues. V gave up 5 bases and J gave up 1 base, with 13 bases separating them. The CDR3 reads CASSPPESGTDTQYF. In DNA, the CDR3 is TGTGCCAGCAGTCCACCTGAGTCTGGCACAGATACGCAGTATTTT.